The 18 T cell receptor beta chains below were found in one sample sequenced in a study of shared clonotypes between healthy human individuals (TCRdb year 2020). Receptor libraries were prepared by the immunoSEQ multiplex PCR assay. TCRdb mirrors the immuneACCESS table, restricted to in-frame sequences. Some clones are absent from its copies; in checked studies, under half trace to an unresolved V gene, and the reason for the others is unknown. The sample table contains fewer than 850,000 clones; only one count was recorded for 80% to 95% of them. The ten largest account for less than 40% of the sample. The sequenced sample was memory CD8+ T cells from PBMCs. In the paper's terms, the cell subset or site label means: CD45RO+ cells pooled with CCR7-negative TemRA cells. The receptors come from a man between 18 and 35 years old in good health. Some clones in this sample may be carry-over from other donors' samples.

The CDR3 DNA sequence: TGTGCCAGCAGGTTACAAAGTCGGGCCAACGTCCTGACTTTC. Protein: CASRLQSRANVLTF. This rearrangement joins TRBV4-2 to TRBJ2-6; no definite D call. The CDR3 consists of 14 residues. Germline loops: CDR1 LGHNA, CDR2 YNFKEQ. The V end lost 6 bases, the J end lost 5 bases, and 11 bases lay between the germline ends.

CDR3 sequence (DNA): TGCGCCAGCAGCCTTTCGGGACTAGCGGGAGTTTTCGAGCAGTTCTTC. Translated: CASSLSGLAGVFEQFF. The chain employs TRBV4-1 and TRBJ2-1, with 14 bases that match TRBD2. The germline CDR1 and CDR2 sequences are MGHRA and YSYEKL. Trimming at V came to 4 bases and at J to 10 bases, leaving 9 bases not matched to a gene. This CDR3 is 16 amino acids long.

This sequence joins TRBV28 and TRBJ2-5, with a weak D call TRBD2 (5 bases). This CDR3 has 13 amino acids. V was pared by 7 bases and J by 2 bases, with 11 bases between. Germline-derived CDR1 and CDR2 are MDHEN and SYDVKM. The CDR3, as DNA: TGTGCCAGCACCGAGGACTGGCAAGAGACCCAGTACTTC. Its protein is CASTEDWQETQYF.

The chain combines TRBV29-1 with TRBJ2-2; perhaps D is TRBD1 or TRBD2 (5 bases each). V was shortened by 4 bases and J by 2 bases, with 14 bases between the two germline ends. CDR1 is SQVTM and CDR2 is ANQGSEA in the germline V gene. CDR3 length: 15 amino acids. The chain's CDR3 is CSVGGGKSNTGELFF. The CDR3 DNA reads TGCAGCGTTGGTGGGGGTAAAAGTAACACCGGGGAGCTGTTTTTT.

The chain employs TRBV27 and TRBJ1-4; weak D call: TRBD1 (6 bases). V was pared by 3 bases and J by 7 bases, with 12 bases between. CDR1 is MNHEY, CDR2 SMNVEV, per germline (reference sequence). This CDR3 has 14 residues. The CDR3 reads CASSFWGAGEKLFF. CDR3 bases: TGTGCCAGCAGTTTTTGGGGGGCCGGTGAAAAACTGTTTTTT.

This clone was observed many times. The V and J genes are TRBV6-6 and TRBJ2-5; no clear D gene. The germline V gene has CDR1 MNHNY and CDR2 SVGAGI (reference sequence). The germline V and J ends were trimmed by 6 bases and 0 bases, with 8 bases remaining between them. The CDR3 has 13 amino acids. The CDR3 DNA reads TGTGCCAGCAGCGACACGTACCAAGAGACCCAGTACTTC. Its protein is CASSDTYQETQYF.

The CDR3 DNA is TGTGCCATCAGCCTTGACTGGGGCACGGATGAGCAGTTCTTC. Residues: CAISLDWGTDEQFF. This rearrangement joins TRBV10-3 to TRBJ2-1, with D maybe TRBD1 (5 bases). The CDR3 sequence is 14 residues long. The V end was cut by 6 bases, the J end by 8 bases, with 17 bases between. Per the germline V gene, CDR1 is ENHRY and CDR2 is SYGVKD.

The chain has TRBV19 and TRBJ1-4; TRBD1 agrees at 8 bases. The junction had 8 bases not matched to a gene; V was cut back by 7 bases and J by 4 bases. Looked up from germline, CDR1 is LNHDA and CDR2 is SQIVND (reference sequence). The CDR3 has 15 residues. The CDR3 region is CASTQRTGINEKLFF. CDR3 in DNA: TGTGCCAGTACGCAACGGACAGGGATTAATGAAAAACTGTTTTTT. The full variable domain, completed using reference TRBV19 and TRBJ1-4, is DGGITQSPKYLFRKEGQNVTLSCEQNLNHDAMYWYRQDPGQGLRLIYYSQIVNDFQKGDIAEGYSVSREKKESFPLTVTSAQKNPTAFYLCASTQRTGINEKLFFGSGTQLSVL.

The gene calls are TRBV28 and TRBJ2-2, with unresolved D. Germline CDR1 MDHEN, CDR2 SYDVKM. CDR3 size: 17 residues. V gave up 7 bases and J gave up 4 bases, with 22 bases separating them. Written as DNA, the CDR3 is TGTGCCAGCACCCGACCTGTTGAGTTAGTAAGCACCGGGGAGCTGTTTTTT. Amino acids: CASTRPVELVSTGELFF.

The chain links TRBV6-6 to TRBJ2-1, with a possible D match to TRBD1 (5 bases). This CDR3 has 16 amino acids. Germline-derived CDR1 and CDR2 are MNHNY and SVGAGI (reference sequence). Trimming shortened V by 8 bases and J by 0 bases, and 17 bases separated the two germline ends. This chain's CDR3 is CASLDMGQSSYNEQFF. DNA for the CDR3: TGTGCCAGCCTTGACATGGGGCAGAGCTCCTACAATGAGCAGTTCTTC.

The chain's CDR3 is CASSLGAGLEKLFF. The CDR3 region has the DNA TGTGCCAGCAGCTTAGGGGCAGGACTCGAAAAACTGTTTTTT. V and J are TRBV7-9 and TRBJ1-4; no clear D gene. Germline CDR1 SEHNR, CDR2 FQNEAQ (reference sequence). The CDR3 is 14 residues long. Trimming cost V 1 base and J 8 bases, with 11 bases left between them.

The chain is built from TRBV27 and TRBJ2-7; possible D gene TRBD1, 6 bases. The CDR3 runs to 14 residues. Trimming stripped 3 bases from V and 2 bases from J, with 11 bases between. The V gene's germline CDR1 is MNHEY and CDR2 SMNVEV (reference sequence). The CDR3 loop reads CASSLAQGAYEQYF. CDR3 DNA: TGTGCCAGCAGTTTGGCACAGGGAGCCTACGAGCAGTACTTC.

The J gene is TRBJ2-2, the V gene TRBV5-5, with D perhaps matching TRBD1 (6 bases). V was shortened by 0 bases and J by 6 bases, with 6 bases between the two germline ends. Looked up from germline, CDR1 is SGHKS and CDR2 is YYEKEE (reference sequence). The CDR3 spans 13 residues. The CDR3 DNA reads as TGTGCCAGCAGCTTGGAGGGGGCCGGGGAGCTGTTTTTT. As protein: CASSLEGAGELFF.

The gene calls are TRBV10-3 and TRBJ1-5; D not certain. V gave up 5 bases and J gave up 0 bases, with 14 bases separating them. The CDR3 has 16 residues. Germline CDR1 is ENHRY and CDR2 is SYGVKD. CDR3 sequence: CAISTDSAGSNQPQHF. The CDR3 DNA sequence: TGTGCCATCAGTACTGACTCTGCCGGTAGCAATCAGCCCCAGCATTTT.

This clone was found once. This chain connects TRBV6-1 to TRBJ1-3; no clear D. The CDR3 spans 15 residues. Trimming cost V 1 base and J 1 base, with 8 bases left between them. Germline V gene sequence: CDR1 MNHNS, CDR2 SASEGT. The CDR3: CASSEVWTSGNTIYF. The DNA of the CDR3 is TGTGCCAGCAGTGAAGTTTGGACGTCTGGAAACACCATATATTTT.

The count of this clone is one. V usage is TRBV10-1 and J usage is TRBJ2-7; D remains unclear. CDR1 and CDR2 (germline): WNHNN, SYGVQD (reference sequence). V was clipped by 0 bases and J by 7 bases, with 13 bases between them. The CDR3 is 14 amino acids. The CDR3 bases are TGCGCCAGCAGTGAGTCAGTCGCTACCTGGGAGCAGTACTTC. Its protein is CASSESVATWEQYF.

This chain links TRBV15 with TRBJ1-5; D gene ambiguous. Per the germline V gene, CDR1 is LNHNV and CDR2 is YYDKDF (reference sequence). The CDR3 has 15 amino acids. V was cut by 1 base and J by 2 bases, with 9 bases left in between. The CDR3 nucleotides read TGTGCCACCAGCAGAGCAGTAAACGGCAATCAGCCCCAGCATTTT. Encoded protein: CATSRAVNGNQPQHF.

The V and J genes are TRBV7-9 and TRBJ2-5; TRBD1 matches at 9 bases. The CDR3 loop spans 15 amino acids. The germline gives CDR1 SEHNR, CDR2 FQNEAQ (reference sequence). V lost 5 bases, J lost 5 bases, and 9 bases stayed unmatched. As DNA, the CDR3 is TGTGCCAGCAGCCGGGACAGGGATTTTAGGGAGACCCAGTACTTC. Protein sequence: CASSRDRDFRETQYF.